This T cell receptor beta chain was recorded in a study of blood T cells in healthy people across ages. General observations from the study: The lack of PBMC sorting stopped any conclusive naive versus antigen-experienced comparison. Researchers deemed the diversity estimates from one million T cells underestimates.

A second about 7 to 12 cycle PCR used barcoded and J-beta primers. MiXCR was run by TCRdb on the 5' RACE reads, yielding one entry per CDR3 protein. The repertoire holds 1.5 million to 2 million distinct CDR3 sequences, around 50% seen once, with approximately 2% in the top ten. The germline V gene encodes CDR1 PRHDT and CDR2 FYEKMQ (reference sequence). The CDR3 loop spans 15 amino acids. V lost 4 bases to trimming and J lost 8 bases; unmatched junction nucleotides: 7. This clonotype came up a few times. The antigen remains unidentified. This chain joins TRBV13 and TRBJ2-1, with 11 bases fitting TRBD1. This receptor was identified in a woman between 40 and 50 years old in good health. Sequencing was carried out using blood. CDR3 amino acids: CASSSGQGALDEQFF. The CDR3 DNA is TGTGCCAGCAGCTCAGGACAGGGGGCGCTGGATGAGCAGTTCTTC.